Listed below are T cell receptor beta chains from one sample, sequenced in a study of blood T cell repertoires in COVID-19. Sequencing was performed with immunoSEQ multiplex PCR; in TCRdb, only in-frame clones are kept and a portion is missing. Among more than 70,000 clones, over 75% were seen once, and the ten largest hold under 0.8%. The sample taken for sequencing was peripheral blood. These receptors were obtained from a woman over 75 with acute or convalescent COVID-19. Each CDR3 is given with its conserved first and last residue. D genes are given only for firm matches. Rows may omit the clone size; those that give it use once, few, many or a size class.

TRBJ1-2 NA TRBV5-1 NA TGCGCCAGCAGCTTGGCTGTGGGCAGGGCCTATGGCTACACCTTC CASSLAVGRAYGYTF
TRBJ2-1 TRBD2 TRBV7-2 NA TGTGCCAGCAAACCTTCTAGCGGGGGGGCTGAGCAGTTCTTC CASKPSSGGAEQFF
TRBJ2-3 TRBD2 TRBV11-2 once TGTGCCAGCAGCTTAGTACTAGCGGGAGATGCGTATTTT CASSLVLAGDAYF
TRBJ1-1 NA TRBV27 NA TGTGCCAGCAGTTTATCCCCTAGGCGGAACACTGAAGCTTTCTTT CASSLSPRRNTEAFF
TRBJ1-2 TRBD1 TRBV5-1 NA TGCGCCAGCAGCTCGACAGGGTACGTGAGCTATGGCTACACCTTC CASSSTGYVSYGYTF
TRBJ2-1 NA TRBV12-1 NA TGTGCCAGCACCACCTACAATGAGCAGTTCTTC CASTTYNEQFF
TRBJ1-4 TRBD1 TRBV6-7 NA TGTGCCAGCAGTGATAACCACTCGGACAGGGGACAGGAAAAACTGTTTTTT CASSDNHSDRGQEKLFF
TRBJ2-7 NA TRBV25-1 NA TGTGCCAGCAGTCCCCCCCAGGGATTCTCCTACGAGCAGTACTTC CASSPPQGFSYEQYF
TRBJ1-1 TRBD1 TRBV18 NA TGTGCCAGCTCACGCTCCCAGGGGGCAGGGGGCACTGAAGCTTTCTTT CASSRSQGAGGTEAFF
TRBJ2-7 NA TRBV5-4 NA TGTGCCAGCAGCTACCCCGCTACCTACGAGCAGTACTTC CASSYPATYEQYF
TRBJ1-2 NA TRBV20-1 NA TGCAGTGCTAGAACTAGTGAGAGCTACACCTTC CSARTSESYTF
TRBJ2-3 TRBD2 TRBV5-4 NA TGTGCCAGCAGCTTGGCGGGAGGGAGCACAGATACGCAGTATTTT CASSLAGGSTDTQYF
TRBJ2-3 NA TRBV18 NA TGTGCCAGCTCACCACTCTGGAGTACTAGCACAGATACGCAGTATTTT CASSPLWSTSTDTQYF
TRBJ2-7 TRBD2 TRBV6-1 NA TGTGCCAGCAGTGCCGGGACTAGCAGATTAGGGGGGGCCTACGAGCAGTACTTC CASSAGTSRLGGAYEQYF
TRBJ2-7 TRBD1 TRBV18 NA TGTGCCAGCTTCCTATCTAGACAGGGGAAGGGCGAGCAGTACTTC CASFLSRQGKGEQYF
TRBJ2-3 TRBD1 TRBV18 NA TGTGCCAGCTCAGCGACCCGACAGGGCCCTAGCACAGATACGCAGTATTTT CASSATRQGPSTDTQYF
TRBJ1-2 NA TRBV28 NA TGTGCCAGCAGTGCGGGGCGTTATGGCTACACCTTC CASSAGRYGYTF
TRBJ1-1 TRBD1 TRBV29-1 NA TGCAGCACCCGGACAGGGAACACTGAAGCTTTCTTT CSTRTGNTEAFF
TRBJ1-4 NA TRBV3-1/TRBV3-2 NA TGTGCCAGCAGCCGGGAGAATGAAAAACTGTTTTTT CASSRENEKLFF
TRBJ2-7 NA TRBV6-5 NA TGTGCCAGCAGTTTAGCGGAGGGACCCTACGAGCAGTACTTC CASSLAEGPYEQYF
TRBJ1-2 TRBD1 TRBV29-1 NA TGCAGCGTTTTACTTGCAGGGACAGGGACCTATGGCTACACCTTC CSVLLAGTGTYGYTF
TRBJ2-5 TRBD2 TRBV5-3 NA TGTGCCAGAATTGAGCGGGGGGAAGAGACCCAGTACTTC CARIERGEETQYF
TRBJ1-4 NA TRBV5-5 few TGTGCCAGCAGCCCGACAGAGGCAACTAATGAAAAACTGTTTTTT CASSPTEATNEKLFF
TRBJ1-1 NA TRBV6-1 NA TGTGCCAGCAGTGAAGTGGACAGGAACACTGAAGCTTTCTTT CASSEVDRNTEAFF
TRBJ2-7 NA TRBV6-6 NA TGTGCCAGCACCCTCGGGACACCCACCTACGAGCAGTACTTC CASTLGTPTYEQYF
TRBJ1-2 NA TRBV12-3/TRBV12-4 once TGTGCCAGCAGTTTTACCGGAGCGGGGGCCTACACCTTC CASSFTGAGAYTF
TRBJ2-2 TRBD1 TRBV28 NA TGTGCCAGCAGGTCCGGGACAGGGGGCGCAGACGGGGAGCTGTTTTTT CASRSGTGGADGELFF
TRBJ1-2 NA TRBV28 NA TGTGCCAGCAGTCCAGCTGTGAGGGGCTACACCTTC CASSPAVRGYTF
TRBJ1-2 NA TRBV6-5 NA TGTGCCAGCAGGCCGACAGGCGGCGACGGTGGCTACACCTTC CASRPTGGDGGYTF
TRBJ1-3 TRBD1 TRBV5-5 NA TGTGCCAGCAGCCTGACAGGGGCTAACTCTGGAAACACCATATATTTT CASSLTGANSGNTIYF
TRBJ1-2 NA TRBV4-3 NA TGCGCCAGCAGCCAAGATCGAGCATCTAACTATGGCTACACCTTC CASSQDRASNYGYTF
TRBJ1-2 TRBD1 TRBV2 NA TGTGCCAGATCAGGGGGGCAGCGGTCTGGCTACACCTTC CARSGGQRSGYTF
TRBJ1-5 TRBD1 TRBV7-9 NA TGTGCCAGCAGCCCTCTCCGGGACAGGGAGGACCAGCCCCAGCATTTT CASSPLRDREDQPQHF
TRBJ1-1 NA TRBV10-3 NA TGTGCCATCAGGGCAGGACAGATGAACACTGAAGCTTTCTTT CAIRAGQMNTEAFF
TRBJ1-5 NA TRBV6-5 NA TGTGCCAGCCGCCCCTCGGGGTATGGCAATCAGCCCCAGCATTTT CASRPSGYGNQPQHF
TRBJ1-2 NA TRBV28 NA TGTGCCAGCAGTTCGGTAGAGGGTGGCTACACCTTC CASSSVEGGYTF
TRBJ2-7 NA TRBV7-9 NA TGTGCCAGCAGCCCACGGGTTGGCGGGGCGGAATACGAGCAGTACTTC CASSPRVGGAEYEQYF
TRBJ1-2 NA TRBV5-4 NA TGTGCCAGCAGCTTTCTTTTTGGGGCAGGGTATGGCTACACCTTC CASSFLFGAGYGYTF
TRBJ1-2 NA TRBV2 NA TGTGCCAGCAGGTATACAGGGTTCTATGGCTACACCTTC CASRYTGFYGYTF
TRBJ2-3 TRBD2 TRBV4-2 NA TGTGCCAGCAGCCAAGATCGGCTAGCGGGAGTCTTAACGGATACGCAGTATTTT CASSQDRLAGVLTDTQYF
TRBJ2-1 TRBD2 TRBV9 NA TGTGCCAGCAGCGTAGGAGGCGGGAGTGTTAACAATGAGCAGTTCTTC CASSVGGGSVNNEQFF
TRBJ2-7 NA TRBV5-4 NA TGTGCCAGCAGCTTGGAGCCAGGTTCCTACGAGCAGTACTTC CASSLEPGSYEQYF
TRBJ2-3 TRBD2 TRBV15 NA TGTGCCACCAGCATTGGCCTTAGCGGGAGGGCCCAAGATACGCAGTATTTT CATSIGLSGRAQDTQYF
TRBJ2-5 TRBD1 TRBV11-3 NA TGTGCCAGCAGCCGGACAGGGAGGGAGACCCAGTACTTC CASSRTGRETQYF
TRBJ2-7 NA TRBV7-9 once TGTGCCAGCAGCAGTCAGGGTTCCCAAACCACCGAGCAGTACTTC CASSSQGSQTTEQYF
TRBJ1-3 NA TRBV7-8 NA TGTGCCAGCAGCTTACAGGGAGGCCCTGGAAACACCATATATTTT CASSLQGGPGNTIYF
TRBJ2-7 TRBD1 TRBV28 NA TGTGCCAGCAGTTTTTCGGGACAGAGCTCCTACGAGCAGTACTTC CASSFSGQSSYEQYF
TRBJ2-2 NA TRBV11-2 NA TGTGCCAGCAGCCAGATCCCGTACCCCACCGGGGAGCTGTTTTTT CASSQIPYPTGELFF
TRBJ1-2 NA TRBV6-5 NA TGTGCCTCCCGTTTAGGGGGGGCGGGGTATGGCTACACCTTC CASRLGGAGYGYTF
TRBJ1-5 TRBD1 TRBV28 NA TGTGCCAGCAGTCACCATACAGGGGGGGGTCAGCCCCAGCATTTT CASSHHTGGGQPQHF